A selection of T cell receptor beta chains follows, all from one sample in a study of cytotoxic CD8 clonotypes in ibrutinib-treated CLL. Using immunoSEQ multiplex PCR, the repertoire was profiled, and TCRdb retains in-frame clones only, with some absent. The repertoire holds over 9,000 clones, with roughly 83% as singletons. The sequencing here drew on PBMCs, taken at disease progression, from a patient treated with ibrutinib. Receptors were obtained from a human donor with chronic lymphocytic leukemia. CDR3s include the opening cysteine and the closing phenylalanine or tryptophan. D genes are given only for firm matches. A clone size is listed for some rows: how often the clone was seen (once, few, many), or a class if it is expanded.

TGTGCCAGCAGCCCGGCGGGCCGCGATGACATAGATACGCAGTATTTT,CASSPAGRDDIDTQYF,TRBJ2-3,TRBV7-6,-,-
TGCGCCAGCAGCTTTGGGACAGGGGGCGACGAGCAGTACTTC,CASSFGTGGDEQYF,TRBJ2-7,TRBV5-1,TRBD1,-
TGCGCCAGCAGCGTGACAGTCTTCCAGACCCAGTACTTC,CASSVTVFQTQYF,TRBJ2-5,TRBV5-1,-,-
TGTGCCAGTAGTATCGGATCCGGAGAGACCCAGTACTTC,CASSIGSGETQYF,TRBJ2-5,TRBV19,-,-
TGTGCCAGCAGCTTAGGACTAGCGGGAGTAGATGAGCAGTTCTTC,CASSLGLAGVDEQFF,TRBJ2-1,TRBV7-3,TRBD2,-
TGCGCCAGCAGCAGGGGAGGTACGAATTCACCCCTCCACTTT,CASSRGGTNSPLHF,TRBJ1-6,TRBV5-1,-,-
TGTGCCAGTAGTACCCCGTCGAGGTATAGCAATCAGCCCCAGCATTTT,CASSTPSRYSNQPQHF,TRBJ1-5,TRBV19,-,-
TGTGCCAGCTCACCCGGGACTAATTCAGAGACCCAGTACTTC,CASSPGTNSETQYF,TRBJ2-5,TRBV18,TRBD2,-
TGTGCCAGCAGCCCCTCCCGACAGGGGACGACGGGCACTGAAGCTTTCTTT,CASSPSRQGTTGTEAFF,TRBJ1-1,TRBV7-3,TRBD1,medium-sized
TGTGCCAGCAGTCCGCCGGCCTCCATCTCCTACAATGAGCAGTTCTTC,CASSPPASISYNEQFF,TRBJ2-1,TRBV28,-,once
TGTGCCAGCAGCTTAGATCTGCGGACAGGGAATGGCTACACCTTC,CASSLDLRTGNGYTF,TRBJ1-2,TRBV11-2,TRBD1,-
TGCGCCAGCAGCTCTTTAGCGGGGGCCTCAGGAGAGACCCAGTACTTC,CASSSLAGASGETQYF,TRBJ2-5,TRBV5-1,TRBD2,-
TGTGCCAGCAGCTTGGGGGGGCCATCAGCCAAAAACATTCAGTACTTC,CASSLGGPSAKNIQYF,TRBJ2-4,TRBV5-4,-,-
TGTGCCAGCAATTCTCGTTTCTACACCTTC,CASNSRFYTF,TRBJ1-2,TRBV2,-,-
TGTGCCAGTGCTGCACAGGGACTGAACACTGAAGCTTTCTTT,CASAAQGLNTEAFF,TRBJ1-1,TRBV19,-,-
TGTGCCAGCAGGCCGGGGGGGCAGGAGACCCAGTACTTC,CASRPGGQETQYF,TRBJ2-5,TRBV28,TRBD2,few
TGCGCCAGCAGGGCACTAGCGGGTTACAATGAGCAGTTCTTC,CASRALAGYNEQFF,TRBJ2-1,TRBV5-1,TRBD2,-
TGTGCCAGCAGCTGGGCCTACGAGCAGTACTTC,CASSWAYEQYF,TRBJ2-7,TRBV5-5,-,-
TGTGCCAGCAGCCGAGGTATTTGGGGGGAAGCTTTCTTT,CASSRGIWGEAFF,TRBJ1-1,TRBV21-1,-,-
TGCAGCGTAGGGGGGGGGAGCAATCAGCCCCAGCATTTT,CSVGGGSNQPQHF,TRBJ1-5,TRBV29-1,-,-
TGCGCCAGCAGCTTGAAACAGATAGGGACCCAGTACTTC,CASSLKQIGTQYF,TRBJ2-5,TRBV5-1,-,-
TGTGCCAGCTCACCCGCCCGCGGAGGGGCTAGAGGCTACACCTTC,CASSPARGGARGYTF,TRBJ1-2,TRBV18,-,-
TGTGCCAGCAGTTTAGGACAGGCTAGCACAGATACGCAGTATTTT,CASSLGQASTDTQYF,TRBJ2-3,TRBV28,TRBD1,-